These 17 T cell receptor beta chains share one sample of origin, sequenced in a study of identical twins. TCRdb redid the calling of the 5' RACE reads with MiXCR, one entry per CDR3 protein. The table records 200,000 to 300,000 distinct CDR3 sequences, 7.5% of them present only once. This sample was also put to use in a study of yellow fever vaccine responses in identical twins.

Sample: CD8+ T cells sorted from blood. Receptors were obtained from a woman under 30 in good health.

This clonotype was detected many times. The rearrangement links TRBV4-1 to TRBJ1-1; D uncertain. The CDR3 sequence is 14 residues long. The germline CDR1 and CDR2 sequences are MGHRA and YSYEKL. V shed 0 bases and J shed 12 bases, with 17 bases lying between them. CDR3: CASSQDWSAGLSFF. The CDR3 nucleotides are TGCGCCAGCAGCCAAGATTGGTCCGCTGGCTTATCTTTCTTT.

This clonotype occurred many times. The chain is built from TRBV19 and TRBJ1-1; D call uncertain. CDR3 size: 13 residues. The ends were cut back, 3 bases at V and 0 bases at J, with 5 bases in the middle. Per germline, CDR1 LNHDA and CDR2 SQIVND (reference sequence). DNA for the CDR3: TGTGCCAGTAGTATCGACCTGAACACTGAAGCTTTCTTT. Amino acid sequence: CASSIDLNTEAFF.

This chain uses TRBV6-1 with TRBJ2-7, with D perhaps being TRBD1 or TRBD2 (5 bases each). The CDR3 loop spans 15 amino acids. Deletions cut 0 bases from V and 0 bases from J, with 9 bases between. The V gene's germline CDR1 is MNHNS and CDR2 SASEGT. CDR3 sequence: CASSEAGTVSYEQYF. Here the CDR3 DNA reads TGTGCCAGCAGTGAAGCGGGGACGGTCTCCTACGAGCAGTACTTC.

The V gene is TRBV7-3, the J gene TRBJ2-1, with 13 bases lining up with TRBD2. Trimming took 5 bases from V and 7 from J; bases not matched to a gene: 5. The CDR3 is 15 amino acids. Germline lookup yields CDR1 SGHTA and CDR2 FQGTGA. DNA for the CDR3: TGTGCCAGCAGCGAACTAGCGGGAGGGCCTAATGAGCAGTTCTTC. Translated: CASSELAGGPNEQFF.

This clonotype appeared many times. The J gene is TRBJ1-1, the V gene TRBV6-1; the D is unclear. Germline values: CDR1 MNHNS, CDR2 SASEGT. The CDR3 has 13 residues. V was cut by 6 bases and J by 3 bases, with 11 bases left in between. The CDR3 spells CASSLGLDTEAFF. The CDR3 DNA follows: TGTGCCAGCAGCCTAGGGTTGGACACTGAAGCTTTCTTT.

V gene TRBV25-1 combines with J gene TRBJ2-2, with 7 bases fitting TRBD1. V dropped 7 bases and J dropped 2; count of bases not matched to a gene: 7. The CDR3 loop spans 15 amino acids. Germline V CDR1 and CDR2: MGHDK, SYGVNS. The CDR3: CASTGTDKNTGELFF. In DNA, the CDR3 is TGTGCCAGCACTGGGACAGACAAAAACACCGGGGAGCTGTTTTTT.

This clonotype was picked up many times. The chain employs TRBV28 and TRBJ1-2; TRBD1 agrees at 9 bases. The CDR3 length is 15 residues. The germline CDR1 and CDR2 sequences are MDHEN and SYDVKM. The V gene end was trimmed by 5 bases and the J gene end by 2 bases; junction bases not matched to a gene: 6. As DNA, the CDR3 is TGTGCCAGCAGTCCCATGACAGGGGGGAACTATGGCTACACCTTC. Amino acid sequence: CASSPMTGGNYGYTF.

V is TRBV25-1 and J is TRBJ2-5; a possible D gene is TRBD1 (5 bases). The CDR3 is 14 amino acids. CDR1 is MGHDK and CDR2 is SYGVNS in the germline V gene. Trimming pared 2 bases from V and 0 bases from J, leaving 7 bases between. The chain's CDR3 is CASSERQYQETQYF. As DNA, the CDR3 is TGTGCCAGCAGTGAAAGACAGTACCAAGAGACCCAGTACTTC. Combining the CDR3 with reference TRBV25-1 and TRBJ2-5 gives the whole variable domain EADIYQTPRYLVIGTGKKITLECSQTMGHDKMYWYQQDPGMELHLIHYSYGVNSTEKGDLSSESTVSRIRTEHFPLTLESARPSHTSQYLCASSERQYQETQYFGPGTRLLVL.

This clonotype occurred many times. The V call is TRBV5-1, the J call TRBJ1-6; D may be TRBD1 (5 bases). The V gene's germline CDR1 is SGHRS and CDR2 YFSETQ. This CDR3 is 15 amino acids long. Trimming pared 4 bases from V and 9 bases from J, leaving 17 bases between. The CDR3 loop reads CASSEKPGLSSPLHF. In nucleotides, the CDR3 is TGCGCCAGCAGCGAGAAACCGGGGCTTAGTTCACCCCTCCACTTT.

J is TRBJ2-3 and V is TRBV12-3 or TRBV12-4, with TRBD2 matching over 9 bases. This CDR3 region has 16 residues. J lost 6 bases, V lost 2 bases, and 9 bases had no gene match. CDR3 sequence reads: CASSLILAGMWDTQYF. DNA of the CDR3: TGTGCCAGCAGTTTAATTCTAGCGGGGATGTGGGATACGCAGTATTTT.

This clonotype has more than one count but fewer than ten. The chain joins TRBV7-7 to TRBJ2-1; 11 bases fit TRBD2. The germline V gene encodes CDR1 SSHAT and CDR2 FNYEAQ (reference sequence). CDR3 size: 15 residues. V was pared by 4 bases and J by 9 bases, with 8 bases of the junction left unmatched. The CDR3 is CASSSLAGEHVEQFF. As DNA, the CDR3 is TGTGCCAGCAGCTCACTAGCGGGAGAACACGTTGAGCAGTTCTTC.

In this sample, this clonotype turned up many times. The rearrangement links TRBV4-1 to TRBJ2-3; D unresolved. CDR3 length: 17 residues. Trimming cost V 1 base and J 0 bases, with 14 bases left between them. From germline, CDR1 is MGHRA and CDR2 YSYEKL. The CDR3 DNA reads TGCGCCAGCAGCCAAGTCAGCAGTATCACTAGCACAGATACGCAGTATTTT. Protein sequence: CASSQVSSITSTDTQYF.

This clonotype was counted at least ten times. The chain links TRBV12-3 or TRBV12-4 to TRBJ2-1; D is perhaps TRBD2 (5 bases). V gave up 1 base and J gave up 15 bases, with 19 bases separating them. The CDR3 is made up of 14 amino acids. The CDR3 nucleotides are TGTGCCAGCAGTTTAGGGCAAGGACTGCCTATCCCGTTCTTC. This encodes CASSLGQGLPIPFF.

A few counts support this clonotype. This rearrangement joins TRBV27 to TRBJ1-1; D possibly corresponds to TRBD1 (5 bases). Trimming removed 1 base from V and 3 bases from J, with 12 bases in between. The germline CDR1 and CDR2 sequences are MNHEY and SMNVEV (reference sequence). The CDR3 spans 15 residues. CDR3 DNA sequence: TGTGCCAGCAGTTTATGGGGGGTTGGTGACACTGAAGCTTTCTTT. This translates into CASSLWGVGDTEAFF.

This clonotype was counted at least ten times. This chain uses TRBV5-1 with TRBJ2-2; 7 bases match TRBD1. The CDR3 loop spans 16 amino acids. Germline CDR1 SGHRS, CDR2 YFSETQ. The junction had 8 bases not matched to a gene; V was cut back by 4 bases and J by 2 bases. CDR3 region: CASSLVGTANTGELFF. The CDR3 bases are TGCGCCAGCAGCCTGGTGGGGACAGCTAACACCGGGGAGCTGTTTTTT.

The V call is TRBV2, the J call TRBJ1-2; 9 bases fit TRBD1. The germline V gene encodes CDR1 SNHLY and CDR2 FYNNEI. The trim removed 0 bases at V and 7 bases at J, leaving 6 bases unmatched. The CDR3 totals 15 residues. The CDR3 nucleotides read TGTGCCAGCAGTGAAGCTGCGGACAGGGGTGGTGGCTACACCTTC. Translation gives CASSEAADRGGGYTF.

CDR3: CASSSRQGRGEQYF. CDR3 DNA: TGTGCCAGCAGCTCCAGACAGGGAAGGGGCGAGCAGTACTTC. This chain uses TRBV7-9 with TRBJ2-7; 7 bases are a match to TRBD1. Germline V lookup: CDR1 SEHNR, CDR2 FQNEAQ (reference sequence). The CDR3 length is 14 residues. The V gene end was trimmed by 4 bases and the J gene end by 6 bases; junction bases not matched to a gene: 9. Based on the CDR3 plus reference TRBV7-9 and TRBJ2-7, the full variable domain is DTGVSQNPRHKITKRGQNVTFRCDPISEHNRLYWYRQTLGQGPEFLTYFQNEAQLEKSRLLSDRFSAERPKGSFSTLEIQRTEQGDSAMYLCASSSRQGRGEQYFGPGTRLTVT.